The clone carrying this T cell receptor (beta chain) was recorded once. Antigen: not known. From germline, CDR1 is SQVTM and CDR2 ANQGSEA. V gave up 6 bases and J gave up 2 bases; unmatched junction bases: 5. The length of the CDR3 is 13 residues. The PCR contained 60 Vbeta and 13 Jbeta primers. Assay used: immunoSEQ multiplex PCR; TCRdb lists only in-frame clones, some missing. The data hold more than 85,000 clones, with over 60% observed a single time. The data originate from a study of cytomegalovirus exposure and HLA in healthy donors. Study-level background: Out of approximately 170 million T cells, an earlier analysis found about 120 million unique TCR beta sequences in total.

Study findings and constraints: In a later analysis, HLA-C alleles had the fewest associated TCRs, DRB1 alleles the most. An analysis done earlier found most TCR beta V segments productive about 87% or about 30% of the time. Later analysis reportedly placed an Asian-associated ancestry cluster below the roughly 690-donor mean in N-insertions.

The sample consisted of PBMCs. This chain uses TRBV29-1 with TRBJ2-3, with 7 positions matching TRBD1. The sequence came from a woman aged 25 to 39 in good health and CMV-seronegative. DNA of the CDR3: TGCAGCGTCACAGGGGCTGCCACAGATACGCAGTATTTT. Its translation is CSVTGAATDTQYF.